This is a list of T cell receptor beta chains from one sample in a study of T cells in localized non-small cell lung cancer. Using immunoSEQ multiplex PCR, the repertoire was profiled, and TCRdb retains in-frame clones only, with some absent. The sample includes 1,500 to 2,500 clones, roughly 20% of them seen just once. Sequenced material: lung tumor tissue, taken before any cancer treatment. These receptor sequences come from a man aged 40-75 years with stage I lung adenocarcinoma. Both conserved end residues are part of each CDR3. Fields, in order: J gene, clone size, V gene, D gene, CDR3 DNA, CDR3 protein. A D gene is named only where the DNA matches it firmly. Not all rows give a size; the values are once, few, many and, for expanded clones, a class.

TRBJ1-5 NA TRBV19 NA TGTGCCAGTAGTATGCTGTGGGTGGGAAGCAATCAGCCCCAGCATTTT CASSMLWVGSNQPQHF
TRBJ2-3 many TRBV11-3 TRBD2 TGTGCCAGCAGCGCGACTAGCGGGGTCGCGTCGGATACGCAGTATTTT CASSATSGVASDTQYF
TRBJ2-6 medium-sized TRBV11-3 NA TGTGCCAGCAGGGGTGGGGTCTCTGGGGCCAACGTCCTGACTTTC CASRGGVSGANVLTF
TRBJ2-1 medium-sized TRBV11-3 TRBD2 TGTGCCAGCAGCTTCGGCGGGGGTAACAATGAGCAGTTCTTC CASSFGGGNNEQFF
TRBJ1-5 NA TRBV15 TRBD1 TGTGCCACCAGCAAGACAGGGGGTTTTGATCAGCCCCAGCATTTT CATSKTGGFDQPQHF
TRBJ1-1 NA TRBV18 TRBD1 TGTGCCAGCTCACGGGGACAGGCCCAGAACACTGAAGCTTTCTTT CASSRGQAQNTEAFF
TRBJ1-2 NA TRBV9 TRBD1 TGTGCCAGCAGCGGACAGGGAAACTATGGCTACACCTTC CASSGQGNYGYTF
TRBJ1-3 NA TRBV28 NA TGTGCCACCGGATACCTCAGCAACACCATATATTTT CATGYLSNTIYF
TRBJ2-5 medium-sized TRBV11-3 TRBD2 TGTGCCAGCAGCTTCGGGACTACCTTGGGGACCCAGTACTTC CASSFGTTLGTQYF
TRBJ1-1 NA TRBV23-1 NA TGCGCCAGTCCAGGGGCGAGGGGGGCAAACACTGAAGCTTTCTTT CASPGARGANTEAFF
TRBJ2-3 NA TRBV6-8 NA TGTGCCAGCAGCCGGGGTCGGGAGTATACGCAGTATTTT CASSRGREYTQYF
TRBJ2-7 few TRBV9 TRBD2 TGTGCCAGCAGTGAAGGCCGGGGGGACTACGAGCAGTACTTC CASSEGRGDYEQYF
TRBJ2-5 few TRBV11-3 TRBD2 TGTGCCAGCAGCTTAGGCGGGAGTGTGCGGCGCGAGACCCAGTACTTC CASSLGGSVRRETQYF
TRBJ1-1 few TRBV5-1 NA TGCGCCAGCAGCCCAACCGAGACGACCGTGAACACTGAAGCTTTCTTT CASSPTETTVNTEAFF
TRBJ2-2 few TRBV28 TRBD2 TGTGCCAGCAGTTCAGCGGGAGGGCGGACCGGGGAGCTGTTTTTT CASSSAGGRTGELFF
TRBJ2-1 NA TRBV11-3 NA TGTGCCAGCAGCTTAGTGGGAATTGGGGCCTACAATGAGCAGTTCTTC CASSLVGIGAYNEQFF
TRBJ2-3 NA TRBV18 NA TGTGCCAGCTCACCAAGGCAGGGGGATACGCAGTATTTT CASSPRQGDTQYF
TRBJ1-1 few TRBV28 NA TGTGCCAGCAGTTCATCCAGGGAGATGAACACTGAAGCTTTCTTT CASSSSREMNTEAFF
TRBJ1-1 NA TRBV28 TRBD1 TGTGCCAGCAGTTTAAGTACAGGGGGGAGTGCTTTCTTT CASSLSTGGSAFF
TRBJ2-1 few TRBV9 TRBD1 TGTGCCAGCAGTGAAGCGCGGGCAGGGGGCGAGCAGTTCTTC CASSEARAGGEQFF
TRBJ2-3 NA TRBV29-1 NA TGCAGCGTTGGATTGGGGCATTCCCCAGATACGCAGTATTTT CSVGLGHSPDTQYF
TRBJ2-7 few TRBV6-7 NA TGTGCCAGCAGCTCAACCTACGAGCAGTACTTC CASSSTYEQYF
TRBJ1-1 NA TRBV19 TRBD1 TGTGCCAGTAACAACAGGGGGCAGGGGACTGAAGCTTTCTTT CASNNRGQGTEAFF
TRBJ2-6 medium-sized TRBV11-3 NA TGTGCCAGCCACCAGGTATCTGGGGCCAACGTCCTGACTTTC CASHQVSGANVLTF
TRBJ1-5 NA TRBV9 NA TGTGCCAGCAGCCACGGGATCAATCAGCCCCAGCATTTT CASSHGINQPQHF
TRBJ2-7 NA TRBV19 NA TGTGCCAGTAGTATAGACAGCCGCTACGAGCAGTACTTC CASSIDSRYEQYF
TRBJ2-2 NA TRBV28 NA TGTGCCAGCAGTTTAGGGACGGGACTTAGGGGGTTGGAGCTGTTTTTT CASSLGTGLRGLELFF
TRBJ1-5 NA TRBV19 NA TGTGCCACTGGGGCAGACTATAGCAATCAGCCCCAGCATTTT CATGADYSNQPQHF
TRBJ1-4 few TRBV9 NA TGTGCCAGCAGCCCACAAGGGGACGGGGAAAAACTGTTTTTT CASSPQGDGEKLFF
TRBJ1-6 NA TRBV12-2 NA TGTGGAGGGGCGACAGGGATTTATAATTCACCCCTCCACTTT CGGATGIYNSPLHF
TRBJ2-7 few TRBV11-3 TRBD2 TGTGCCAGCAGCTTAACATTGGCGGGAGGGCCGTACGAGCAGTACTTC CASSLTLAGGPYEQYF
TRBJ1-6 NA TRBV19 NA TGTGCCTCCAATTCCGCGAATTCACCCCTCCACTTT CASNSANSPLHF
TRBJ1-1 few TRBV6-8 TRBD1 TGTGCCATCGGGACAGGGGACACTGAAGCTTTCTTT CAIGTGDTEAFF
TRBJ2-7 medium-sized TRBV28 TRBD1 TGTGCCAGCAGGCGGACAGGGACCTACGAGCAGTACTTC CASRRTGTYEQYF
TRBJ2-1 few TRBV9 NA TGTGCCAGCAGCCCCCATCACGTGGGGGTTCTTGAGCAGTTCTTC CASSPHHVGVLEQFF
TRBJ2-3 few TRBV18 NA TGTGCCAGCTCACCCGAGGCGAAGGCCCGGTTACGCAGGGATTTT CASSPEAKARLRRDF
TRBJ1-1 few TRBV6-8 NA TGTGCCAGCAGTTTAACCCAGGGAGATGACACTGAAGCTTTCTTT CASSLTQGDDTEAFF
TRBJ2-5 NA TRBV11-3 NA TGTGCCAGCAGCTTGTCGACATCTAGTTACCAGACCCAGTACTTC CASSLSTSSYQTQYF
TRBJ1-3 few TRBV28 NA TGTGCCAGCAGGCCGGCCTCTGGAAACACCATATATTTT CASRPASGNTIYF
TRBJ2-2 NA TRBV19 TRBD1 TGTGCCAGTAGCCCCAGGGGGATATCCGGGGAGCTGTTTTTT CASSPRGISGELFF
TRBJ2-7 NA TRBV6-8 NA TGTGCCAGCAGTACCGGTGGGATGCTGGGGGACTACGAGCAGTACTTC CASSTGGMLGDYEQYF
TRBJ1-1 NA TRBV19 NA TGTGCCAGTAGTTCTTACACTGAAGCTTTCTTT CASSSYTEAFF
TRBJ2-3 few TRBV11-3 NA TGTGCCAGCAGCCCAGACGAGGGCACAGATACGCAGTATTTT CASSPDEGTDTQYF
TRBJ2-6 few TRBV6-8 NA TGTGCCAGCAGTTTAGGACCGCGCTCTGGGGCCAACGTCCTGACTTTC CASSLGPRSGANVLTF